This note documents a single T cell receptor (beta chain) sequence. This record belongs to a study of technical replicates of blood from several donors. Produced via immunoSEQ multiplex PCR; TCRdb's table is partial and in-frame only. The sample consists of roughly 97,000 clones, roughly 95% of them appearing once. Sequencing was carried out using T cells isolated from PBMCs. This sequence originates from a human donor in good health.

The CDR3 DNA reads as TGTGCCAGCAGCAAGAGACAGGGGGTTACGCATGGCTACACCTTC. The encoded protein is CASSKRQGVTHGYTF. The chain joins TRBV5-6 to TRBJ1-2; 9 bases match TRBD1. CDR1 and CDR2 (germline): SGHDT, YYEEEE. V trimming: 4 bases; J trimming: 6 bases; junction bases outside the gene matches: 10. This CDR3 is 15 amino acids long.